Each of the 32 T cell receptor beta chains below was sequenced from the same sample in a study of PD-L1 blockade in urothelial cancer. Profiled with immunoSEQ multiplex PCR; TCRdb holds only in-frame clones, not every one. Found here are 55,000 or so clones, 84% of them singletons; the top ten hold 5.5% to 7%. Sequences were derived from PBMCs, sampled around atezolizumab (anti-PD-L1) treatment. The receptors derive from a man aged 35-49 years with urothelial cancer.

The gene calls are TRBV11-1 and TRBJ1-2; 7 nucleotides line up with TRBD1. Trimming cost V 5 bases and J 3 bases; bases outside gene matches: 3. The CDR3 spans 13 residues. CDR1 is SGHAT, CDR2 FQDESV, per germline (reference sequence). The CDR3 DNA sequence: TGTGCCAGCAGCGGGACAGTCGACTATGGCTACACCTTC. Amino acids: CASSGTVDYGYTF.

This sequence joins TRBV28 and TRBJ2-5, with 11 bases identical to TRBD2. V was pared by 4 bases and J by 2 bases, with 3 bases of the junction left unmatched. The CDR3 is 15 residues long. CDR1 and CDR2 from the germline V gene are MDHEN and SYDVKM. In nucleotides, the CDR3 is TGTGCCAGCAGTTCTCTAGCGGGAGGTCAAGAGACCCAGTACTTC. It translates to CASSSLAGGQETQYF.

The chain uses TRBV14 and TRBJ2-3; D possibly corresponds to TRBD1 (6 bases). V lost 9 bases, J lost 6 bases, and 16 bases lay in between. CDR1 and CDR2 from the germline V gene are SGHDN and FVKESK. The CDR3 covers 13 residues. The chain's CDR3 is CASYRVLTDTQYF. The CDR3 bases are TGTGCCAGTTACAGGGTCCTCACGGATACGCAGTATTTT.

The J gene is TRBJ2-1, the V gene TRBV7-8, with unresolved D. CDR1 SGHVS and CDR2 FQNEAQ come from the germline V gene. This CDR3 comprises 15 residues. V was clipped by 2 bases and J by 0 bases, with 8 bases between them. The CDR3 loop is CASSLSELSYNEQFF. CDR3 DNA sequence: TGTGCCAGCAGCTTAAGCGAGCTCTCCTACAATGAGCAGTTCTTC.

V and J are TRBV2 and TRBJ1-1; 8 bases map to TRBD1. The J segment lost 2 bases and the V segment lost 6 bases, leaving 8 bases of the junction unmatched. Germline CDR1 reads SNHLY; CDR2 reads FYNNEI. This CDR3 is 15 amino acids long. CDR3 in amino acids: CASRQPQGANTEAFF. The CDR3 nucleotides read TGTGCCAGCAGGCAACCCCAGGGGGCTAACACTGAAGCTTTCTTT. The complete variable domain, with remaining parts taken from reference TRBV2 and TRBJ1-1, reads EPEVTQTPSHQVTQMGQEVILRCVPISNHLYFYWYRQILGQKVEFLVSFYNNEISEKSEIFDDQFSVERPDGSNFTLKIRSTKLEDSAMYFCASRQPQGANTEAFFGQGTRLTVV.

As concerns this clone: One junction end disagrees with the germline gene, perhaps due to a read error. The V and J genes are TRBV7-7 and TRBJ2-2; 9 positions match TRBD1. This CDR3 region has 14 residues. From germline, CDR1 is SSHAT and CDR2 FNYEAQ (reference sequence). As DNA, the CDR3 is TGTGCTAGCAGACAGGGGGTTAACACCGGGGAGCTGTTTTTT. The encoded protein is CASRQGVNTGELFF.

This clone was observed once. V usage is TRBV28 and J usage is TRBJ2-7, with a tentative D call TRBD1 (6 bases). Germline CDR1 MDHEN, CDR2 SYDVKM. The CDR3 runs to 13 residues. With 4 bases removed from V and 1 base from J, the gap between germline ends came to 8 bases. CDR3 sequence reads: CASSYRVSYEQYF. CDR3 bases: TGTGCCAGCAGTTACAGGGTTTCCTACGAGCAGTACTTC.

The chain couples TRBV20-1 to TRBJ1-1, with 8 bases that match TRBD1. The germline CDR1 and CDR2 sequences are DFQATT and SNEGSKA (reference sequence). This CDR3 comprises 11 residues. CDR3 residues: CSVFRGLEAFF. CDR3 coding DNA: TGCAGCGTATTCAGGGGGCTTGAAGCTTTCTTT.

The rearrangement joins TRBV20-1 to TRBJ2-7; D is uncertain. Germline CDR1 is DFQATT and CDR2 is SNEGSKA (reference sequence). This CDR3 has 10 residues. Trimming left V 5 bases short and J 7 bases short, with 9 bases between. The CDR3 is CSAFQREQYF. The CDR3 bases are TGCAGTGCTTTCCAGAGGGAGCAGTACTTC.

CDR3 nucleotide sequence: TGTGCCAGCAGCTTACTAGCGGGAGGACAGGAGACCCAGTACTTC. It yields the protein CASSLLAGGQETQYF. The chain joins TRBV7-8 to TRBJ2-5; 11 positions match TRBD2. J gave up 5 bases and V 2 bases, and 4 bases lay outside the gene matches. The CDR3 spans 15 residues. Germline V lookup: CDR1 SGHVS, CDR2 FQNEAQ.

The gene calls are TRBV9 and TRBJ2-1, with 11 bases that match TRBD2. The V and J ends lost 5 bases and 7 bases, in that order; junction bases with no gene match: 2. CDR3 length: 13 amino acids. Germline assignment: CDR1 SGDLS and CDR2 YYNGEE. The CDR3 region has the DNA TGTGCCAGCAGTAGACTAGCGGGGAATGAGCAGTTCTTC. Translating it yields CASSRLAGNEQFF.

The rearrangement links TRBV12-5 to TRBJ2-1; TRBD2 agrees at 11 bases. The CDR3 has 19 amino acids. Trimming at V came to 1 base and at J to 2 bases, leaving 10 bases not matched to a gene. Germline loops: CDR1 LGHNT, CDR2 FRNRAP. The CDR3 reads CASGLDGRLAGRPYNEQFF. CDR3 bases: TGTGCTAGTGGTTTGGACGGAAGACTAGCGGGACGCCCCTACAATGAGCAGTTCTTC.

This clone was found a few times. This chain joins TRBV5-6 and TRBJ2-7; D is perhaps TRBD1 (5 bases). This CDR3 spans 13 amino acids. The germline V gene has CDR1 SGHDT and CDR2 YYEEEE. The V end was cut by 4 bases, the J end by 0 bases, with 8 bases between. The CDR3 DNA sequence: TGTGCCAGCAGCCCCAGGGTCTCCTACGAGCAGTACTTC. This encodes CASSPRVSYEQYF.

Here the CDR3 reads CAWSGPSGRAGTDTQYF. CDR3 nucleotides: TGTGCCTGGAGTGGACCCAGCGGGAGGGCCGGCACAGATACGCAGTATTTT. V and J are TRBV30 and TRBJ2-3, with 10 nucleotides matching TRBD2. Germline CDR1 GTSNPN, CDR2 SVGIG (reference sequence). This CDR3 spans 17 amino acids. V dropped 1 base and J dropped 1; count of bases not matched to a gene: 8.

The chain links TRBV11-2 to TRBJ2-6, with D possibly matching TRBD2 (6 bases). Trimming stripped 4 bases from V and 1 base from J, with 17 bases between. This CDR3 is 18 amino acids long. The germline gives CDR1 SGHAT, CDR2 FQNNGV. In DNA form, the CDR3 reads TGTGCCAGCAGCTCCTGGGGTAGCGGACCTTCTGGGGCCAACGTCCTGACTTTC. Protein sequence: CASSSWGSGPSGANVLTF.

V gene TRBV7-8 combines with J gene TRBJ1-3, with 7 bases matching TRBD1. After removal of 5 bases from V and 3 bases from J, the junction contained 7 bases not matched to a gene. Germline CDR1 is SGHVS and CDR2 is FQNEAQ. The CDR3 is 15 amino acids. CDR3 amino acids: CASSVTGARGNTIYF. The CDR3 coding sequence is TGTGCCAGCAGCGTCACAGGGGCTCGTGGAAACACCATATATTTT.

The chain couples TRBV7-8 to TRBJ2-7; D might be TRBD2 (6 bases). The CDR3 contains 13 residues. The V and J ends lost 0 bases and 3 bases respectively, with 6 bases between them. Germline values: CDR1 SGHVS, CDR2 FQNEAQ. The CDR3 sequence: CASSLARGYEQYF. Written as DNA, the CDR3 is TGTGCCAGCAGCTTAGCGCGGGGCTACGAGCAGTACTTC.

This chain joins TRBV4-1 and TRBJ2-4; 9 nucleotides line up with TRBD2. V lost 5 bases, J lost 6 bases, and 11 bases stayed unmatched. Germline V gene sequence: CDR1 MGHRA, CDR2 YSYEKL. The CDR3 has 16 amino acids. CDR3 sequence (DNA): TGCGCCAGCAGCTTACCCATAGCGGGAGTTGGAAACATTCAGTACTTC. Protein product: CASSLPIAGVGNIQYF.

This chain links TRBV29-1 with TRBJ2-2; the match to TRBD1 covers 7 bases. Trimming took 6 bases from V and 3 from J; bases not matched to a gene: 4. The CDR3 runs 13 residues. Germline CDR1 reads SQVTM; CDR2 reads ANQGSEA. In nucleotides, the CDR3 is TGCAGCGTGACCGGGACAGACACCGGGGAGCTGTTTTTT. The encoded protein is CSVTGTDTGELFF.

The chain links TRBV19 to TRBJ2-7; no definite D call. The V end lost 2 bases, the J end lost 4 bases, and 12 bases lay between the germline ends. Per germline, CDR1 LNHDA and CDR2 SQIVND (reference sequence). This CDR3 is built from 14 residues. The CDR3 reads CASSISHSKYEQYF. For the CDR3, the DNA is TGTGCCAGTAGTATATCTCACTCCAAATACGAGCAGTACTTC.

The CDR3 sequence: CASSLMSSLNTEAFF. In DNA form, the CDR3 reads TGTGCCAGCAGCTTGATGTCATCCCTGAACACTGAAGCTTTCTTT. The genes are TRBV5-5 and TRBJ1-1; D is unresolved. Looked up from germline, CDR1 is SGHKS and CDR2 is YYEKEE (reference sequence). The V gene lost 1 base and the J gene lost 0 bases, with 10 bases spanning the gap. The CDR3 loop spans 15 amino acids.

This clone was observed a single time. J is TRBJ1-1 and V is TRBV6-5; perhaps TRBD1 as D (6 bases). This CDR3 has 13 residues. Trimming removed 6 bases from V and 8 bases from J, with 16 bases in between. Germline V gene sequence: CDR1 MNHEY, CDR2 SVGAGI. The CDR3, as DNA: TGTGCCAGCAGATCAGGGGCCGAGCTGGAAGCTTTCTTT. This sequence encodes CASRSGAELEAFF.

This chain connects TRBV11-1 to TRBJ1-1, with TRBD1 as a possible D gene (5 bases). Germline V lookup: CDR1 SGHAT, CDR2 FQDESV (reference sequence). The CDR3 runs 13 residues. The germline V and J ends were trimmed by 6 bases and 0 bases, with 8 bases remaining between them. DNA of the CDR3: TGTGCCAGCAGGGGGGGGATGAACACTGAAGCTTTCTTT. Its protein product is CASRGGMNTEAFF.

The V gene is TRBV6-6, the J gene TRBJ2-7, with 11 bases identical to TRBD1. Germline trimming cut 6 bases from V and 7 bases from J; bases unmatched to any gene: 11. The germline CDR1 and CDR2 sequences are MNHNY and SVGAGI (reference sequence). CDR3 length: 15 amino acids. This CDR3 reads CASSADRGQSGEQYF. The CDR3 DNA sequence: TGTGCCAGCAGCGCGGACAGGGGGCAATCGGGGGAGCAGTACTTC.

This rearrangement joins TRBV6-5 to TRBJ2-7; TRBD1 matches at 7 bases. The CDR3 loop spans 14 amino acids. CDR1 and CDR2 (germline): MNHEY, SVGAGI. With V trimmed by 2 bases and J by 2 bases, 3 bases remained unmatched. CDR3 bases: TGTGCCAGCAGTTACGGGACAGCAGCCTACGAGCAGTACTTC. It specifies CASSYGTAAYEQYF.

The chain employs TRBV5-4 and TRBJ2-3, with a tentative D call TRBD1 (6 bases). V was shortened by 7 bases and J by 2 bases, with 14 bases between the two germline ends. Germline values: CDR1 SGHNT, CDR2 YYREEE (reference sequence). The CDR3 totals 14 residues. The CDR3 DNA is TGTGCCAGCCACATTCGGACAGACACAGATACGCAGTATTTT. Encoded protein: CASHIRTDTDTQYF. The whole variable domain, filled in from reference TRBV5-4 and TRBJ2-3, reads ETGVTQSPTHLIKTRGQQVTLRCSSQSGHNTVSWYQQALGQGPQFIFQYYREEENGRGNFPPRFSGLQFPNYSSELNVNALELDDSALYLCASHIRTDTDTQYFGPGTRLTVL.

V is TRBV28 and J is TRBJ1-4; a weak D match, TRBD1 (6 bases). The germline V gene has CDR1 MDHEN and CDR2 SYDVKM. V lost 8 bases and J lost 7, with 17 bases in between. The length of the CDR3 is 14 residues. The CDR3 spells CASSKNLQGEKLFF. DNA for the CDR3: TGTGCCAGCTCCAAAAATCTACAGGGTGAAAAACTGTTTTTT.

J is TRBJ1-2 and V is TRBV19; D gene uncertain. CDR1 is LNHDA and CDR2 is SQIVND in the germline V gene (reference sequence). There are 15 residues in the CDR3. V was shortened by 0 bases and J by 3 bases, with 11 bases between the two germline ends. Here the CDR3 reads CASSIDRRAYYGYTF. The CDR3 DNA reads TGTGCCAGTAGTATAGATCGTCGCGCCTACTATGGCTACACCTTC.

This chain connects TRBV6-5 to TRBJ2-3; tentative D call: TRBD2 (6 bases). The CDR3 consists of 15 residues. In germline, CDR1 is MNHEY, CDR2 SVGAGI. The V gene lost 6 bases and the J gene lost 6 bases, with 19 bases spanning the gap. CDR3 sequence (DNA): TGTGCCAGCAGCCGTAGCGGAGCTAGGTCGGATACGCAGTATTTT. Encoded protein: CASSRSGARSDTQYF.

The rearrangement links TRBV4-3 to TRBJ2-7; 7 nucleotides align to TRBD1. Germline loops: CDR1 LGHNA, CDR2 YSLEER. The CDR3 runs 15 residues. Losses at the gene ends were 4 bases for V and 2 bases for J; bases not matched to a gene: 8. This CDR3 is CASSRADRRAYEQYF. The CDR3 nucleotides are TGCGCCAGCAGCCGGGCGGACAGGAGAGCCTACGAGCAGTACTTC.

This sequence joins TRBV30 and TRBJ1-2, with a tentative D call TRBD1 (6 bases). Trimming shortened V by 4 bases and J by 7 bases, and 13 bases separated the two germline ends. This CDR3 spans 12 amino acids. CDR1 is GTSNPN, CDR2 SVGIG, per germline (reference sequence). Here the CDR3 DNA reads TGTGCCTGGACAGCAGGGGCGGGTGGCTACACCTTC. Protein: CAWTAGAGGYTF.

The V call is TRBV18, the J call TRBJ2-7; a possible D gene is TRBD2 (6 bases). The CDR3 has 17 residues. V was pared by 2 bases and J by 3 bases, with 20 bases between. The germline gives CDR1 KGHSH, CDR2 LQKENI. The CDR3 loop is CASSPSGLRSLYYEQYF. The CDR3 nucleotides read TGTGCCAGCTCACCATCGGGACTTCGCTCCCTTTACTACGAGCAGTACTTC. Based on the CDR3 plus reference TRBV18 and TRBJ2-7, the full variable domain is NAGVMQNPRHLVRRRGQEARLRCSPMKGHSHVYWYRQLPEEGLKFMVYLQKENIIDESGMPKERFSAEFPKEGPSILRIQQVVRGDSAAYFCASSPSGLRSLYYEQYFGPGTRLTVT.